This TCR beta chain comes out of a study of CD8+ T cells in alopecia areata (dated by TCRdb to the late 2010s). About the study as a whole: High-throughput TCRbeta sequencing was used to examine T cell clonal expansion in alopecia areata in both the C3H/HeJ mouse model and human patients. Human TCRbeta sequencing covered scalp tissue and sorted CD4+ and CD8+ peripheral blood T cells from patchy and totalis/universalis alopecia areata patients and healthy controls. RNA was obtained with the PAXgene miRNA kit for fixed scalp, the miRNeasy kit for PBMCs, and the RNeasy kit for mouse skin. TCRbeta CDR3 regions were amplified by immunoSEQ multiplex PCR with 35 Vbeta forward and 13 Jbeta reverse primers. Clonality in the scalp was compared among normal scalp (n=4), patchy alopecia areata scalp (n=8), and alopecia totalis/universalis scalp (n=8).

On this clone: No cognate antigen has been identified for it. No base qualities exist here, and no much larger clone lies one base off it.

Lesional scalp punch biopsies and peripheral blood were collected from alopecia areata patients. PBMCs were isolated by density centrifugation and stained for CD3, CD4 and CD8, after which CD4+ and CD8+ T cells were sorted on a FACSAria. Alopecia areata patients who were not treated were recruited through a multicenter biomarker study. Blood CD8+ T cells from about 5 biomarker-study patients were further sorted into NKG2D-low and NKG2D-high fractions. From the cysteine through the phenylalanine, the CDR3 covers 12 amino acids. Only the CDR3 region is kept as DNA, spanning 36 bases read in frame from base 1. The germline V gene (reference sequence) supplies CDR1 MNHEY and CDR2 SMNVEV. V lost 0 bases and J lost 4 bases; the stretch between them is 3 bases long. Results the study describes overall, beyond this receptor: Scalp TCR repertoire analysis is complicated because resident alphabeta T cells in normal human skin are also sequenced, whereas mouse skin is dominated by gammadelta T cells. Higher clonality and more expanded CD8+ clones were observed in lesional scalp than in normal scalp, particularly in alopecia totalis/universalis, a finding suggestive of antigenic drive. Shared TCR sequences between patients were less evident than in mice, which may be partly attributable to HLA diversity in the patient population.

Library preparation employed the immunoSEQ multiplex PCR assay. For TCR sequencing, RNA was extracted from every sample and reverse transcribed into cDNA to serve as template. First-strand cDNA was synthesized with SuperScript III using a 2:1 mix of oligo-dT and random hexamers. Amplification bias was assessed with a synthetic immune receptor repertoire, and residual bias was removed computationally. Concerning the study's data processing: After raw reads were preprocessed to remove errors, the CDR3 was defined following IMGT conventions as running from the conserved cysteine to phenylalanine. Clonality was calculated as 1 minus Shannon entropy normalized by log2 of the number of productive unique TCRs. Whether scalp clones were CD4 or CD8 was inferred by matching scalp TCRbeta sequences against CD4 and CD8 repertoires sorted from blood. TCRdb holds this immuneACCESS table with in-frame rearrangements only. Some clones are missing; in checked studies, unresolved V genes explain under half, and the rest has no known cause. The V and J calls and the clone size are those of that table, but D and trimming were determined from the DNA. This sample comprises 65,000 to 90,000 clones, approximately 50% of them detected only once. The ten most abundant clones make up around 5.7% of the sample.

The receptor's source is a human donor with alopecia areata. The specimen sequenced was NKG2D-high CD8+ T cells sorted from blood. What this sample's cell subset or site label stands for: sorted CD8+ NKG2D-high blood T cells. The chain joins TRBV27 to TRBJ1-1; the D gene assignment is ambiguous. The DNA reads as follows: TGTGCCAGCAGTTTATCCGGCACTGAAGCTTTCTTT. Translated, it reads CASSLSGTEAFF.